This T cell receptor (beta chain) was obtained from a study of T cells expressing NK-cell markers. Whole-study context: Seven of the eight sequenced donors were HCMV-seropositive; one was seronegative.

Using the 5' RACE reads, TCRdb records one entry per CDR3 protein without DNA. The sample table sets out fewer than 400,000 distinct CDR3 sequences. What was sequenced was blood T cells: a sorted CD56 or NKG2C T cell subset, CD4+ or CD8+ T cells, or bulk PBMC T cells (not recorded which). The sequence derives from a man aged 18-70 years in good health.

CDR3 sequence: CSVEGLAGDHTDTQYF. The chain combines TRBV29-1 with TRBJ2-3; TCRdb's assignment of TRBD2 cannot be checked, as there is no DNA. Germline V gene data show CDR1 as SQVTM and CDR2 as ANQGSEA. The CDR3 extends over 16 amino acids.